A selection of T cell receptor beta chains follows, all from one sample in a study of CD8+CD57+ T cells in acquired aplastic anemia. TCRdb independently ran MiXCR on the reads; one entry per CDR3 protein. Of around 150,000 distinct CDR3 sequences in the sample, about 48% were seen once. Sequencing was performed on sorted CD4+, CD8+, or CD8+CD57+ T cells (not recorded which) from PBMCs. The receptors come from a human donor in good health. The CDR3 runs from the conserved cysteine through the conserved F or W. The D gene is left open where the match is weak. The listing skips clone size in some rows; elsewhere it reads once, few, many or a size class.

NA	TRBV7-9	TRBJ1-6	NA	CASHDSNSPLHF	TGTGCCAGTCATGACAGTAATTCACCCCTCCACTTT
many	TRBV7-3	TRBJ1-1	TRBD1	CASSFESGQEAFF	TGTGCCAGCAGCTTTGAGAGCGGACAGGAGGCTTTCTTT
NA	TRBV19	TRBJ1-6	NA	CASSIIAGTSPNSPLHF	TGTGCCAGTAGCATTATAGCAGGGACTTCCCCTAATTCACCCCTCCACTTT
NA	TRBV10-3	TRBJ1-4	NA	CAISESSDSEKLFF	TGTGCCATCAGTGAGTCGTCAGACAGCGAAAAACTGTTTTTT
many	TRBV10-3	TRBJ2-3	TRBD1	CAISESQGATDTQYF	TGTGCCATCAGTGAGTCACAGGGGGCCACAGATACGCAGTATTTT
many	TRBV20-1	TRBJ1-6	NA	CSGGPQGNSPLHF	TGCAGTGGCGGGCCACAGGGTAATTCACCCCTCCACTTT
many	TRBV19	TRBJ2-2	NA	CASTKPGELFF	TGTGCCAGTACCAAGCCCGGGGAGCTGTTTTTT
few	TRBV28	TRBJ1-4	TRBD1	CASSLGRGREKLFF	TGTGCCAGCAGTTTGGGCAGGGGGCGGGAAAAACTGTTTTTT
NA	TRBV6-2/TRBV6-3	TRBJ2-5	TRBD1	CAIRTGGFGTQYF	TGTGCCATAAGGACAGGGGGATTTGGGACCCAGTACTTC
many	TRBV5-5	TRBJ1-6	TRBD1	CASSSGVGTGDSPLHF	TGTGCCAGCAGCTCCGGAGTTGGGACAGGGGATTCACCCCTCCACTTT
NA	TRBV7-8	TRBJ1-2	TRBD1	CASSLYLSPQGGNGYTF	TGTGCCAGCAGCTTATATCTTTCCCCCCAGGGGGGTAATGGCTACACCTTC
many	TRBV4-3	TRBJ2-7	TRBD1	CASSQEGGQTYEQYF	TGCGCCAGCAGCCAAGAAGGGGGACAGACCTACGAGCAGTACTTC
many	TRBV7-3	TRBJ1-1	NA	CASRAQGNTEAFF	TGTGCCAGCAGGGCCCAGGGAAACACTGAAGCTTTCTTT
many	TRBV5-1	TRBJ1-5	TRBD1	CASSLGTGQGLSNQPQHF	TGCGCCAGCAGCTTGGGGACGGGACAGGGTCTTAGCAATCAGCCCCAGCATTTT
many	TRBV19	TRBJ2-7	TRBD2	CASRGSGSYEQYF	TGTGCCAGTAGGGGTAGCGGGAGTTACGAGCAGTACTTC
NA	TRBV24-1	TRBJ1-5	NA	CATSTVGSNQPQHF	TGTGCCACCAGTACCGTTGGAAGCAATCAGCCCCAGCATTTT
NA	TRBV11-2	TRBJ2-1	TRBD2	CASSLGLTSSHNEQFF	TGTGCCAGCAGCTTGGGACTAACCTCTTCCCACAATGAGCAGTTCTTC
many	TRBV12-3/TRBV12-4	TRBJ2-3	TRBD1	CASSFDRADTQYF	TGTGCCAGCAGTTTCGACAGGGCAGATACGCAGTATTTT
few	TRBV29-1	TRBJ2-1	NA	CSVGRWDGQFF	TGCAGCGTAGGTCGCTGGGATGGGCAGTTCTTC
NA	TRBV4-1	TRBJ2-3	NA	CASSPRDRWDTQYF	TGCGCCAGCAGCCCTCGTGACAGATGGGATACGCAGTATTTT
NA	TRBV6-2/TRBV6-3	TRBJ1-5	NA	CASRHLLAGSRQPQHF	TGTGCCAGCAGGCATCTCCTGGCGGGGTCGCGTCAGCCCCAGCATTTT
NA	TRBV10-3	TRBJ2-1	TRBD2	CAISDSSSGRNEQFF	TGTGCCATCAGTGATTCGTCTAGCGGGAGAAATGAGCAGTTCTTC
NA	TRBV20-1	TRBJ1-2	NA	CSAPGTEFGGYTF	TGCAGTGCCCCCGGAACAGAATTCGGTGGCTACACCTTC
NA	TRBV7-8	TRBJ1-3	NA	CASSSGFGNTMYF	TGTGCCAGCAGCTCGGGGTTTGGAAACACCATGTATTTT
NA	TRBV12-3/TRBV12-4	TRBJ2-5	TRBD2	CASSSVGSGVIEETQYF	TGTGCCAGCAGCTCCGTCGGTAGCGGGGTCATAGAAGAGACCCAGTACTTC
NA	TRBV20-1	TRBJ2-3	TRBD2	CSARGSGTSGSLPDTQYF	TGCAGTGCAAGGGGATCCGGGACTAGCGGGAGTTTGCCAGATACGCAGTATTTT
few	TRBV10-3	TRBJ2-1	NA	CAMSGPGDAYNEQFF	TGTGCCATGAGTGGGCCAGGCGATGCCTACAATGAGCAGTTCTTC
many	TRBV7-8	TRBJ2-1	NA	CASSRAPGRDYNEQFF	TGTGCCAGCAGCCGCGCCCCCGGGAGAGACTACAATGAGCAGTTCTTC
many	TRBV19	TRBJ2-7	TRBD1	CASSSTGALVYEQYF	TGTGCCAGTAGTTCAACAGGGGCCTTGGTCTACGAGCAGTACTTC
NA	TRBV2	TRBJ2-7	TRBD1	CASRKGAEYEQYF	TGTGCCAGCAGGAAGGGGGCCGAATACGAGCAGTACTTC
few	TRBV28	TRBJ2-7	NA	CASSNPGLQSYEQYF	TGTGCCAGCAGTAATCCGGGACTCCAGTCCTACGAGCAGTACTTC
NA	TRBV7-8	TRBJ1-5	NA	CASSLGGIQPQHF	TGTGCCAGCAGCCTGGGGGGTATTCAGCCCCAGCATTTT
many	TRBV9	TRBJ2-7	TRBD2	CASSSGTTIWQYF	TGTGCCAGCAGCTCCGGGACTACGATCTGGCAGTACTTC
few	TRBV15	TRBJ2-5	NA	CATSRDGQTAQETQYF	TGTGCCACCAGCAGAGATGGACAAACCGCCCAAGAGACCCAGTACTTC
many	TRBV12-3/TRBV12-4	TRBJ1-1	TRBD1	CASSLAGQGYGAFF	TGTGCCAGCAGTTTAGCGGGACAGGGTTATGGCGCTTTCTTT
NA	TRBV15	TRBJ1-5	NA	CATSRPDQPQHF	TGTGCCACCAGCAGACCAGATCAGCCCCAGCATTTT
NA	TRBV12-3/TRBV12-4	TRBJ2-7	NA	CASRRGDHEQYF	TGTGCCAGCAGAAGGGGGGACCACGAGCAGTACTTC
few	TRBV7-2	TRBJ1-2	TRBD1	CASSSRRGQTYGYTF	TGTGCCAGCAGCTCCCGACGGGGACAGACCTATGGCTACACCTTC
NA	TRBV7-4	TRBJ2-3	NA	CASSLVSGFTDTQYF	TGTGCCAGCAGCTTAGTAAGTGGTTTCACAGATACGCAGTATTTT
many	TRBV12-3/TRBV12-4	TRBJ2-7	TRBD1	CASSRQGNYEQYF	TGTGCCAGCAGTCGACAGGGAAACTACGAGCAGTACTTC
NA	TRBV5-6	TRBJ1-1	TRBD1	CASSHIDRGPNAEAFF	TGTGCCAGCAGCCATATCGACAGGGGCCCAAACGCTGAAGCTTTCTTT
many	TRBV25-1	TRBJ1-2	NA	CASSESGSGHGYTF	TGTGCCAGCAGTGAATCCGGGAGTGGGCACGGCTACACCTTC
many	TRBV20-1	TRBJ2-5	NA	CSARGPAETQYF	TGCAGTGCTAGAGGTCCGGCAGAGACCCAGTACTTC
NA	TRBV7-2	TRBJ1-2	NA	CASSPTAADSYGYTF	TGTGCCAGCAGCCCAACCGCGGCGGACAGCTATGGCTACACCTTC